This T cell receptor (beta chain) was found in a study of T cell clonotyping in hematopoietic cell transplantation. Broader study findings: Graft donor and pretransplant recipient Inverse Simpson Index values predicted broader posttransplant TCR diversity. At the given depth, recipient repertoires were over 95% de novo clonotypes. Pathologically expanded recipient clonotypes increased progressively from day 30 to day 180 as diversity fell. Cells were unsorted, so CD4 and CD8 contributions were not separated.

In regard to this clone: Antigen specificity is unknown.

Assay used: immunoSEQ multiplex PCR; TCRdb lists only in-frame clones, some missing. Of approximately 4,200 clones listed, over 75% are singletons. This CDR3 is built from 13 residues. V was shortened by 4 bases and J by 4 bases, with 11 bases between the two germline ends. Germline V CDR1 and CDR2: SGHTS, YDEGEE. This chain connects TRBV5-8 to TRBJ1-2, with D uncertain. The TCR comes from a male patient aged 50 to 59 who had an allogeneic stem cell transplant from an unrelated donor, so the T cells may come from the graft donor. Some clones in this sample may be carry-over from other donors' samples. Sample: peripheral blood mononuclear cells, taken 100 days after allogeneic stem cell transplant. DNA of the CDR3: TGTGCCAGCAGCCGCGGGAGCCTCTATGGCTACACCTTC. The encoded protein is CASSRGSLYGYTF.